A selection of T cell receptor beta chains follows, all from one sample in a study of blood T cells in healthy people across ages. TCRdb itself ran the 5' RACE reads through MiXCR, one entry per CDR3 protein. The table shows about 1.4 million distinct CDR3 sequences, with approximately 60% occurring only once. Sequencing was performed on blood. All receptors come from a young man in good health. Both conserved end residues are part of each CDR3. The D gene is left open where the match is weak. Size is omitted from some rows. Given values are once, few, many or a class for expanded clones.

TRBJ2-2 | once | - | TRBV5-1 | CATKHETNTVGELFF | TGCGCCACCAAACACGAGACGAATACTGTCGGGGAGCTGTTTTTT
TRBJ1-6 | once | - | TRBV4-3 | CASSPQWETGDNSPLHF | TGCGCCAGCAGCCCCCAGTGGGAGACAGGTGATAATTCACCCCTCCACTTT
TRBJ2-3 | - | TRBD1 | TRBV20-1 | CSARDTGGGATQYF | TGCAGTGCTAGAGACACAGGGGGCGGCGCAACGCAGTATTTT
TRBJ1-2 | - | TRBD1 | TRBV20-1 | CSARVRGGDRGRYGYTF | TGCAGTGCTAGAGTTCGTGGTGGAGACAGGGGCAGATATGGCTACACCTTC
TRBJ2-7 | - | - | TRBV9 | CASSGRFSYEQYF | TGTGCCAGCAGCGGTAGGTTTTCCTACGAGCAGTACTTC
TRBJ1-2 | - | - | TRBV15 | CATSRQGSGNYGYTF | TGTGCCACCAGCAGACAGGGATCGGGAAACTATGGCTACACCTTC
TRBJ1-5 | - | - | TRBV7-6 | CASSTRSNQPQHF | TGTGCCAGCAGCACCCGTAGCAATCAGCCCCAGCATTTT
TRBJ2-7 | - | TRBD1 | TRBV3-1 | CASSQQGQAFSYEQYF | TGTGCCAGCAGCCAACAGGGACAGGCCTTCTCCTACGAGCAGTACTTC
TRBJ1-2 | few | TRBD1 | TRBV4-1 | CASSYRGENYGYTF | TGCGCCAGCAGCTACAGGGGAGAAAACTATGGCTACACCTTC
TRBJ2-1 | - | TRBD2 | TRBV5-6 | CASSLVLAYSYNEQFF | TGTGCCAGCAGCTTGGTACTAGCGTACTCCTACAATGAGCAGTTCTTC
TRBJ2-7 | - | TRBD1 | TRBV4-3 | CASSQDGSGQGAYEQYF | TGCGCCAGCAGCCAAGATGGTTCGGGACAGGGGGCGTACGAGCAGTACTTC
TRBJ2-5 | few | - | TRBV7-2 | CASSWRVLETQYF | TGTGCCAGCAGCTGGCGGGTTTTGGAGACCCAGTACTTC
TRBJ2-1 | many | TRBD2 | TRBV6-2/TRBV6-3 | CASSPTSGGAAEQFF | TGTGCCAGCAGTCCGACTAGCGGGGGGGCCGCTGAGCAGTTCTTC
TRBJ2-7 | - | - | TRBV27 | CASSLNLADEQYF | TGTGCCAGCAGTTTAAACTTAGCGGACGAGCAGTACTTC
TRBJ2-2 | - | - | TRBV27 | CASRGLNTGELFF | TGTGCCAGCAGGGGACTGAACACCGGGGAGCTGTTTTTT
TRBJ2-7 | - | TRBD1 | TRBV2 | CASDVRTGGPYEQYF | TGTGCCAGCGACGTTAGGACAGGGGGCCCCTACGAGCAGTACTTC
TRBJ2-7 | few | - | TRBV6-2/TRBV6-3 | CASSYPNQQHPYEQYF | TGTGCCAGCAGTTACCCAAATCAGCAGCACCCCTACGAGCAGTACTTC
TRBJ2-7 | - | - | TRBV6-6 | CASEGLSYEQYF | TGTGCCTCCGAGGGGCTCTCCTACGAGCAGTACTTC
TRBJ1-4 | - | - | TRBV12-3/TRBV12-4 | CASSFRQEDEKLFF | TGTGCCAGCAGTTTTAGACAGGAAGATGAAAAGCTGTTTTTT
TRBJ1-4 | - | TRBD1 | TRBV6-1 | CASRGLRGREEKLFF | TGTGCCAGCAGGGGGTTAAGGGGGCGAGAGGAAAAACTGTTTTTT
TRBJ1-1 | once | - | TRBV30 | CAWRTVNEAFF | TGTGCCTGGAGGACGGTGAATGAAGCTTTCTTT
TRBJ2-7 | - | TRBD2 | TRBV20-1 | CSATSGTSGGLSEQYF | TGCAGCGCCACCTCCGGGACTAGCGGGGGGCTCTCCGAGCAGTACTTC
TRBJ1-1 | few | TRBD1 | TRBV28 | CASIQDRGAEAFF | TGTGCCAGCATCCAAGACAGGGGCGCTGAAGCTTTCTTT
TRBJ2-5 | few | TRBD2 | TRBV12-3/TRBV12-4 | CASSPSGTRETQYF | TGTGCCAGCAGTCCTAGCGGAACGAGGGAGACCCAGTACTTC
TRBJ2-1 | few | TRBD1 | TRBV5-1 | CASSSYLGQTNNEQFF | TGCGCCAGCAGCTCATACCTGGGACAGACAAACAATGAGCAGTTCTTC
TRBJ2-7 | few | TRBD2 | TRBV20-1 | CSASLAGVVDYEQYF | TGCAGTGCTAGTCTAGCGGGAGTGGTGGACTACGAGCAGTACTTC
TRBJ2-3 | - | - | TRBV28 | CASSPHAEPTTDTQYF | TGTGCCAGCAGTCCCCACGCGGAGCCTACCACAGATACGCAGTATTTT
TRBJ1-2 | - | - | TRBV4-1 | CASSQGGAQRNYGYTF | TGCGCCAGCAGCCAAGGAGGGGCCCAGCGTAACTATGGCTACACCTTC
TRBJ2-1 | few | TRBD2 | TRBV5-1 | CASSFPGGAGNEQFF | TGCGCCAGCAGCTTCCCCGGGGGGGCGGGGAATGAGCAGTTCTTC
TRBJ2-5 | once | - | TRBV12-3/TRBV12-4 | CASSETSGHQETQYF | TGTGCCAGCAGTGAAACGTCGGGACATCAAGAGACCCAGTACTTC
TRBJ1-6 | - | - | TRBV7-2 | CASSSDNRNSPLHF | TGTGCCAGCAGCTCCGATAATAGGAATTCACCCCTCCACTTT
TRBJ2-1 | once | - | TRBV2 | CASKEGGGVLSHEQFF | TGTGCCAGCAAAGAGGGGGGGGGCGTCCTGTCCCATGAGCAGTTCTTC
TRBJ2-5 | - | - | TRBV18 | CASSPVLYRDLETQYF | TGTGCCAGCTCACCGGTCCTTTATCGGGACCTAGAGACCCAGTACTTC
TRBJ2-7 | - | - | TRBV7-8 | CASSFRGRRFEQYF | TGTGCCAGCAGCTTTCGAGGTCGGAGGTTCGAGCAGTACTTC
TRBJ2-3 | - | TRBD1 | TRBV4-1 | CASSQQGVADTQYF | TGCGCCAGCAGCCAACAGGGGGTAGCAGATACGCAGTATTTT
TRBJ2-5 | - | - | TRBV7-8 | CASSEIGGTLEKETQYF | TGTGCCAGCAGCGAGATAGGGGGGACGTTGGAAAAAGAGACCCAGTACTTC
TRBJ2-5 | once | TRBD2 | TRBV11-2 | CASTDTGLAGGAATQYF | TGTGCCAGCACCGACACTGGACTAGCGGGAGGGGCTGCGACCCAGTACTTC
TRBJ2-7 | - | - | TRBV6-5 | CASSSGGINEQYF | TGTGCCAGCAGTTCTGGGGGAATCAACGAGCAGTACTTC
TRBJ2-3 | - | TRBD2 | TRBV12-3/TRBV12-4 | CASSFRLAGASTDTQYF | TGTGCCAGCAGTTTTCGGCTAGCGGGAGCTAGCACAGATACGCAGTATTTT
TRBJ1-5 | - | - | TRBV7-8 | CASSPQGGGNQPRHF | TGTGCCAGCAGCCCCCAGGGCGGGGGCAATCAGCCCCGGCATTTT
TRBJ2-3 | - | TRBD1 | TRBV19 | CASSHPETGGMDTQYF | TGTGCCAGTAGCCACCCAGAGACAGGGGGCATGGATACGCAGTATTTT
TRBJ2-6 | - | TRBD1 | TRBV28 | CASTLGGGGQGDRIPGANVLTF | TGTGCCAGCACCTTAGGTGGAGGAGGCCAGGGGGACAGGATCCCTGGGGCCAACGTCCTGACTTTC
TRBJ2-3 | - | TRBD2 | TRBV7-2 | CASSSGTSGGPFTDTQYF | TGTGCCAGCAGCTCCGGGACTAGCGGGGGACCGTTCACAGATACGCAGTATTTT
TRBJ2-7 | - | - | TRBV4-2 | CASSQTPEGGPYEQYF | TGTGCCAGCAGCCAAACCCCAGAAGGGGGTCCATACGAGCAGTACTTC
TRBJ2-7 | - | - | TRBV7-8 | CASSWGNWRRGDEQYF | TGTGCCAGCAGCTGGGGTAATTGGCGACGGGGTGACGAGCAGTACTTC
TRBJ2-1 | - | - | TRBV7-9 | CASSLESGRGRYNEQFF | TGTGCCAGCAGCTTAGAGTCGGGGAGGGGGCGATACAATGAGCAGTTCTTC
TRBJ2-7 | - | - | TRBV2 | CASSSSGEYEQYF | TGTGCCAGCAGTAGTTCAGGGGAGTACGAGCAGTACTTC
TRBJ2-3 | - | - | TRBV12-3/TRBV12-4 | CASSPTDGGLGTQYF | TGTGCCAGCAGCCCCACGGACGGGGGATTGGGTACGCAGTATTTT